The T cell receptor beta chain under discussion was sequenced for a study of long-term antiretroviral therapy in people with HIV. Runs used v3.0 of the immunoSEQ assay and were done at survey level. For every sample, sequencing targeted about 35,000-50,000 T-cell genomes. Method: immunoSEQ multiplex PCR; TCRdb's copy keeps in-frame clones and lacks some. The table records 25,000 to 35,000 clones, roughly 84% of them present only once. This CDR3 is built from 11 residues. Per the germline V gene, CDR1 is GTSNPN and CDR2 is SVGIG (reference sequence). Trimming shortened V by 7 bases and J by 4 bases, and 10 bases separated the two germline ends.

The sequence derives from a man aged 25 to 45 with HIV. The input for sequencing was unsorted PBMCs, taken almost 2.9 years after starting antiretroviral therapy. The J gene is TRBJ1-2, the V gene TRBV30, with D hard to call. In DNA, the CDR3 is TGTGCCTCGGGCCCCTCCTATGGCTACACCTTC. This sequence encodes CASGPSYGYTF.